Listed below are T cell receptor beta chains from one sample, sequenced in a study of blood T cell repertoires in COVID-19. Generated by immunoSEQ multiplex PCR, the TCRdb table keeps only in-frame clones and is missing some. Here the sample spans 120,000 to 150,000 clones, roughly 88% being singletons. The sequencing input was peripheral blood. The origin of the receptors is a woman aged 45-65 years in a cohort sampled during active or convalescent COVID-19. Both conserved end residues are part of each CDR3. Each record gives: D gene, clone size, J gene, V gene, CDR3 DNA, CDR3 protein. The D gene is left open where the match is weak. Some rows have no size entry. The others give once, few or many, or a class for an expanded clone.

D gene: -
clone size: few
J gene: TRBJ1-2
V gene: TRBV19
CDR3 DNA: TGTGCCAGCTCCGACAGGACTCCAACCTATGGCTACACCTTC
CDR3 protein: CASSDRTPTYGYTF

D gene: -
clone size: -
J gene: TRBJ1-2
V gene: TRBV9
CDR3 DNA: TGTGCCAGCAGCGTAACGGGTTATGGCTACACCTTC
CDR3 protein: CASSVTGYGYTF

D gene: -
clone size: -
J gene: TRBJ1-5
V gene: TRBV10-3
CDR3 DNA: TGTGCCATCGGGGCGGAGAGCAATCAGCCCCAGCATTTT
CDR3 protein: CAIGAESNQPQHF

D gene: -
clone size: -
J gene: TRBJ2-7
V gene: TRBV6-1
CDR3 DNA: TGTGCCAGCAGTGACCGGGACACCACCTACGAGCAGTACTTC
CDR3 protein: CASSDRDTTYEQYF

D gene: TRBD1
clone size: -
J gene: TRBJ2-1
V gene: TRBV29-1
CDR3 DNA: TGCAGCGTTGCAGGACAGGGGGCGAGGGAGCAGTTCTTC
CDR3 protein: CSVAGQGAREQFF

D gene: TRBD2
clone size: few
J gene: TRBJ2-7
V gene: TRBV9
CDR3 DNA: TGTGCCAGCAGCGCAGGGATCGGGGGGACCTACGAGCAGTACTTC
CDR3 protein: CASSAGIGGTYEQYF

D gene: -
clone size: -
J gene: TRBJ1-6
V gene: TRBV9
CDR3 DNA: TGTGCCAGCAGCGTAGGGTGGGGAGCTAATTCACCCCTCCACTTT
CDR3 protein: CASSVGWGANSPLHF

D gene: TRBD2
clone size: -
J gene: TRBJ2-3
V gene: TRBV4-3
CDR3 DNA: TGCGCCAGCAGCCAAGAACTAGCGGGGGGGCGACGGGGTACGCAGTATTTT
CDR3 protein: CASSQELAGGRRGTQYF

D gene: TRBD1
clone size: -
J gene: TRBJ1-1
V gene: TRBV19
CDR3 DNA: TGTGCCAGTAGGTGGACAGGGGAGACTGAAGCTTTCTTT
CDR3 protein: CASRWTGETEAFF

D gene: TRBD1
clone size: -
J gene: TRBJ2-4
V gene: TRBV7-7
CDR3 DNA: TGTGCCAGCATCCTACCCGGGACAGGGCAAACCAAAAACATTCAGTACTTC
CDR3 protein: CASILPGTGQTKNIQYF

D gene: -
clone size: once
J gene: TRBJ2-5
V gene: TRBV29-1
CDR3 DNA: TGCAGCGTTGCGGCAGCGGACCTAGAGACCCAGTACTTC
CDR3 protein: CSVAAADLETQYF

D gene: -
clone size: -
J gene: TRBJ2-3
V gene: TRBV4-3
CDR3 DNA: TGCGCCAGCAGCCAAGAGGTCCAGTCAGATACGCAGTATTTT
CDR3 protein: CASSQEVQSDTQYF

D gene: -
clone size: -
J gene: TRBJ2-1
V gene: TRBV30
CDR3 DNA: TGTGCCTTCAGGGTGAGCTCCTACAATGAGCAGTTCTTC
CDR3 protein: CAFRVSSYNEQFF

D gene: -
clone size: -
J gene: TRBJ1-2
V gene: TRBV27
CDR3 DNA: TGTGCCAGCAGTTTTTCAGGGTCCCTGGGTTATGGCTACACCTTC
CDR3 protein: CASSFSGSLGYGYTF

D gene: -
clone size: once
J gene: TRBJ1-1
V gene: TRBV11-2
CDR3 DNA: TGTGCCGTTTATAACAGGGACATCACTGAAGCTTTCTTT
CDR3 protein: CAVYNRDITEAFF

D gene: -
clone size: -
J gene: TRBJ2-2
V gene: TRBV6-5
CDR3 DNA: TGTGCCAGCAGTTACGGCTTCAGGACCGGGGAGCTGTTTTTT
CDR3 protein: CASSYGFRTGELFF

D gene: TRBD2
clone size: -
J gene: TRBJ2-1
V gene: TRBV5-1
CDR3 DNA: TGCGCCAGCAGCTGGAAGGGACTAGACGGCCAGCAGTTCTTC
CDR3 protein: CASSWKGLDGQQFF

D gene: TRBD1
clone size: -
J gene: TRBJ1-2
V gene: TRBV28
CDR3 DNA: TGTGCCAGCAGCCGGGACAGAAACTATGGCTACACCTTC
CDR3 protein: CASSRDRNYGYTF

D gene: -
clone size: once
J gene: TRBJ2-7
V gene: TRBV30
CDR3 DNA: TGTGCCTGGATCCCCGCGACAGGCACCTACGAGCAGTACTTC
CDR3 protein: CAWIPATGTYEQYF

D gene: -
clone size: -
J gene: TRBJ2-2
V gene: TRBV6-4
CDR3 DNA: TGTGCCAGCAGTGAATCCCCTGGCCCCGGGGAGCTGTTTTTT
CDR3 protein: CASSESPGPGELFF

D gene: -
clone size: once
J gene: TRBJ2-5
V gene: TRBV11-1
CDR3 DNA: TGTGCCAGCAGCTCGCGGCTATTACAAGAGACCCAGTACTTC
CDR3 protein: CASSSRLLQETQYF

D gene: -
clone size: -
J gene: TRBJ2-5
V gene: TRBV4-3
CDR3 DNA: TGCGCCAGCAGCCAAGTAGTTAGCGGTCAAGAGACCCAGTACTTC
CDR3 protein: CASSQVVSGQETQYF

D gene: -
clone size: -
J gene: TRBJ2-6
V gene: TRBV24-1
CDR3 DNA: TGTGCCACCAGTGCCCTGACTAGATTTTGGTCTGGGGCCAACGTCCTGACTTTC
CDR3 protein: CATSALTRFWSGANVLTF

D gene: -
clone size: many
J gene: TRBJ1-6
V gene: TRBV27
CDR3 DNA: TGTGCCAGCAGTACAGGGACCCTGGGGATTTCACCCCTCCACTTT
CDR3 protein: CASSTGTLGISPLHF

D gene: TRBD2
clone size: -
J gene: TRBJ2-1
V gene: TRBV6-5
CDR3 DNA: TGTGCCAGCAGTAAACCAACTAGCGCCAATGAGCAGTTCTTC
CDR3 protein: CASSKPTSANEQFF

D gene: -
clone size: -
J gene: TRBJ2-1
V gene: TRBV6-5
CDR3 DNA: TGTGCCAGCAGTTACTCTATCAGTTCCTACAATGAGCAGTTCTTC
CDR3 protein: CASSYSISSYNEQFF

D gene: TRBD2
clone size: -
J gene: TRBJ2-3
V gene: TRBV2
CDR3 DNA: TGTGCCAGCAGTGTGATAGCGGGGGGGCAAAATACGCAGTATTTT
CDR3 protein: CASSVIAGGQNTQYF

D gene: -
clone size: -
J gene: TRBJ1-2
V gene: TRBV27
CDR3 DNA: TGTGCCAGCAGTTTCAACAGGGTCTATGGCTACACCTTC
CDR3 protein: CASSFNRVYGYTF

D gene: TRBD1
clone size: -
J gene: TRBJ1-5
V gene: TRBV5-4
CDR3 DNA: TGTGCCAGCAGCTTCGACAGGGGAACCCATACCCAGCATTTT
CDR3 protein: CASSFDRGTHTQHF